The following is a T cell receptor beta chain sequence with its context. The antigen remains undetermined. The data belong to a study of identifying expanded T cells in peripheral blood. Profiling relied on immunoSEQ multiplex PCR, and the TCRdb table lists in-frame clones only, not all of them. The repertoire includes fewer than 85,000 clones, approximately 90% of them detected once, and about 3% sits in the top ten. Trimming cost V 7 bases and J 2 bases; bases outside gene matches: 7. The CDR3 totals 14 residues. CDR1 is SQVTM and CDR2 is ANQGSEA in the germline V gene. Collection occurred without any documented infections or immune events in donors. Study conclusions and caveats: Differentially abundant clones: around 1.2 between replicates, about 15 at two to three weeks, over 18 at four.

The source of this sequence is a person aged 18-70 years in good health. This sequence joins TRBV29-1 and TRBJ1-3, with TRBD1 matching over 8 bases. The source material was blood. CDR3 sequence reads: CSAMAQGAGNTIYF. The CDR3, as DNA: TGCAGCGCCATGGCACAGGGGGCTGGAAACACCATATATTTT.